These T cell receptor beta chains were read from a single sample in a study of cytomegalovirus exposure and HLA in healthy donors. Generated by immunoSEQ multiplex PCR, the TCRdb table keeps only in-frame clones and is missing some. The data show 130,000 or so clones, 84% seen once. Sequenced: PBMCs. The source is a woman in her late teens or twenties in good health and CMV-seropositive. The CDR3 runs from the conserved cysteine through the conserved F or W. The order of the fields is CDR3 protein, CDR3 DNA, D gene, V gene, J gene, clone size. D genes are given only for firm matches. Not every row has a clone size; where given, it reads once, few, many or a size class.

CASSLLGSSGANVLTF	TGTGCCAGCAGCTTACTGGGGAGCTCTGGGGCCAACGTCCTGACTTTC	NA	TRBV7-3	TRBJ2-6	once
CAISAPVASGGVSPYEQYF	TGTGCCATCAGCGCCCCCGTGGCTAGCGGGGGGGTTTCCCCCTACGAGCAGTACTTC	TRBD2	TRBV10-3	TRBJ2-7	few
CASSLGAGYQNEQFF	TGTGCCAGCAGCTTGGGAGCGGGGTATCAGAATGAGCAGTTCTTC	TRBD2	TRBV5-4	TRBJ2-1	NA
CASGGWNTEAFF	TGTGCCAGCGGAGGTTGGAACACTGAAGCTTTCTTT	NA	TRBV28	TRBJ1-1	NA
CASSETFTRWQSGYTF	TGTGCCAGCAGTGAAACTTTTACGAGGTGGCAGAGCGGCTACACCTTC	NA	TRBV25-1	TRBJ1-2	NA
CASSLILQGSGANVLTF	TGCGCCAGCAGCCTTATACTACAGGGCTCTGGGGCCAACGTCCTGACTTTC	NA	TRBV4-1	TRBJ2-6	few
CASSLLLEGGAEQFF	TGTGCCAGCAGCTTACTACTAGAGGGGGGGGCTGAGCAGTTCTTC	NA	TRBV7-3	TRBJ2-1	NA
CASSPTGDGYTF	TGTGCCAGCTCACCTACAGGAGATGGCTACACCTTC	NA	TRBV18	TRBJ1-2	NA
CASSFDREDRATDTQYF	TGTGCCAGCAGCTTTGATAGAGAGGACAGGGCGACAGATACGCAGTATTTT	NA	TRBV12-1	TRBJ2-3	NA
CATSGEFHQPQHF	TGTGCCACCAGCGGGGAGTTCCATCAGCCCCAGCATTTT	NA	TRBV15	TRBJ1-5	few
CASSLLTAGNQETQYF	TGTGCCAGCAGCTTGTTGACGGCGGGAAACCAAGAGACCCAGTACTTC	NA	TRBV5-6	TRBJ2-5	NA
CASSPRGLNTEAFF	TGTGCCAGCTCACCCAGGGGGCTTAACACTGAAGCTTTCTTT	TRBD1	TRBV18	TRBJ1-1	NA
CNPSGDRGPDYGYTF	TGCAACCCTTCCGGGGACAGGGGGCCCGACTATGGCTACACCTTC	TRBD1	TRBV29-1	TRBJ1-2	NA
CASSPSPQGASGYTF	TGTGCCAGCAGCCCAAGCCCCCAGGGGGCAAGCGGCTACACCTTC	TRBD1	TRBV13	TRBJ1-2	few
CASSTTGYNTEAFF	TGTGCCAGTAGCACTACAGGGTATAACACTGAAGCTTTCTTT	NA	TRBV19	TRBJ1-1	NA
CASSRGGTGELFF	TGCGCCAGCAGTAGGGGTGGCACCGGGGAGCTGTTTTTT	NA	TRBV10-2	TRBJ2-2	few
CASSLAGTGGLAEAFF	TGCGCCAGCAGCTTGGCCGGGACAGGGGGCCTAGCTGAAGCTTTCTTT	TRBD1	TRBV5-1	TRBJ1-1	once
CASRPPGTAGDTEAFF	TGTGCCAGCAGACCCCCAGGGACGGCGGGGGACACTGAAGCTTTCTTT	NA	TRBV6-6	TRBJ1-1	NA
CASNPGGGNEQFF	TGTGCCAGCAATCCCGGGGGGGGGAATGAGCAGTTCTTC	TRBD2	TRBV6-6	TRBJ2-1	few
CASSHAGSNQPQHF	TGTGCCAGCAGTCACGCGGGGAGCAATCAGCCCCAGCATTTT	NA	TRBV6-5	TRBJ1-5	NA
CASSPQGMNTEAFF	TGCGCCAGCAGTCCTCAGGGCATGAACACTGAAGCTTTCTTT	NA	TRBV5-1	TRBJ1-1	NA
CASAREIHEKLFF	TGTGCCAGCGCCCGGGAGATTCATGAAAAACTGTTTTTT	NA	TRBV6-1	TRBJ1-4	NA
CASSHGQGGPFDTQYF	TGTGCCAGCAGTCATGGACAGGGAGGGCCTTTCGATACGCAGTATTTT	NA	TRBV27	TRBJ2-3	NA
CASSPTGTGTYEQYF	TGCGCCAGCAGCCCAACCGGGACAGGGACCTACGAGCAGTACTTC	TRBD1	TRBV4-1	TRBJ2-7	NA
CASSSDRALFF	TGTGCCAGCAGCTCAGACAGGGCCCTCTTCTTC	TRBD1	TRBV9	TRBJ2-1	NA
CASSYSTENTEAFF	TGTGCCAGCAGTTATTCGACAGAAAACACTGAAGCTTTCTTT	NA	TRBV6-5	TRBJ1-1	NA
CASSLNAYNEQFF	TGTGCCAGCAGTTTGAACGCGTACAATGAGCAGTTCTTC	NA	TRBV27	TRBJ2-1	NA
CASLLGGAPRGTQYF	TGTGCCAGCCTTTTGGGGGGGGCCCCGCGGGGGACCCAGTACTTC	NA	TRBV6-9	TRBJ2-5	NA
CSVDTGTYEQYF	TGCAGCGTTGATACAGGGACCTACGAGCAGTACTTC	NA	TRBV29-1	TRBJ2-7	NA
CASSLIPAGGRTGELFF	TGTGCCAGCAGCTTAATACCAGCGGGGGGCCGCACCGGGGAGCTGTTTTTT	TRBD2	TRBV11-2	TRBJ2-2	NA
CASSQGWRGAGDTQYF	TGCGCCAGCAGCCAAGGGTGGCGGGGGGCGGGAGATACGCAGTATTTT	TRBD2	TRBV4-1	TRBJ2-3	NA
CASSLVAGPTDTQYF	TGTGCCAGCAGCTTAGTCGCGGGTCCCACAGATACGCAGTATTTT	NA	TRBV7-2	TRBJ2-3	NA
CASSQDRGDSYNEQFF	TGCGCCAGCAGCCAGGACAGGGGGGACTCCTACAATGAGCAGTTCTTC	TRBD1	TRBV4-1	TRBJ2-1	NA
CASSEDASVTDTQYF	TGCGCCAGCAGTGAGGACGCTAGCGTCACAGATACGCAGTATTTT	NA	TRBV10-1	TRBJ2-3	NA
CASPKCRAGSGANVLTF	TGCGCCAGCCCAAAATGCCGAGCAGGCTCTGGGGCCAACGTCCTGACTTTC	NA	TRBV23-1	TRBJ2-6	few
CASSQPDRGNEKLFF	TGCGCCAGCAGCCAACCAGACAGGGGTAATGAAAAACTGTTTTTT	TRBD1	TRBV4-1	TRBJ1-4	NA
CANTRGGSNQPQHF	TGTGCCAACACTCGGGGAGGGAGCAATCAGCCCCAGCATTTT	NA	TRBV27	TRBJ1-5	NA